Listed below are T cell receptor beta chains from one sample, sequenced in a study of regulatory T cells in long-lasting Graves disease. TCRdb re-derived calls from the multiplex PCR reads in MiXCR, one entry per CDR3 protein. The table has roughly 300,000 distinct CDR3 sequences, roughly a fifth seen once. The source was peripheral blood mononuclear cells (PBMCs), collected when the disease was refractory, from a patient treated with antithyroid drugs. The source is a female donor with Graves disease. The CDR3 runs from the conserved cysteine through the conserved F or W. A D gene is named only where the DNA matches it firmly. Expanded clones are given a class, and other clones once, few, many or no size at all.

CASSLGPVRGPGTQYF	TGTGCCAGCAGCTTAGGCCCGGTCAGGGGGCCGGGGACCCAGTACTTC	TRBJ2-5	many	TRBV11-2	TRBD1
CASTTRQGNTEAFF	TGTGCCAGCACTACTAGACAGGGAAACACTGAAGCTTTCTTT	TRBJ1-1	many	TRBV27	TRBD1
CASSLQDWGEQFF	TGTGCCAGCAGTTTACAGGATTGGGGTGAGCAGTTCTTC	TRBJ2-1	NA	TRBV27	NA
CASIPRTGRNTIYF	TGTGCCAGCATTCCCAGGACAGGACGGAACACCATATATTTT	TRBJ1-3	many	TRBV28	TRBD1
CASSLGIGAYSYEQYF	TGTGCCAGCAGCTTAGGGATAGGGGCTTATTCCTACGAGCAGTACTTC	TRBJ2-7	few	TRBV11-2	NA
CSARGPWGANTGELFF	TGCAGTGCTAGAGGCCCGTGGGGGGCGAACACCGGGGAGCTGTTTTTT	TRBJ2-2	NA	TRBV20-1	NA
CASSKAGGSYNEQFF	TGCGCCAGCAGCAAAGCGGGAGGGAGCTACAATGAGCAGTTCTTC	TRBJ2-1	NA	TRBV7-2	TRBD2
CASSPLGLAGREQFF	TGTGCCAGCTCACCACTAGGGCTAGCGGGACGAGAGCAGTTCTTC	TRBJ2-1	few	TRBV18	TRBD2
CASSLGAGRTWQFF	TGTGCCAGCAGCTTAGGGGCAGGCCGGACGTGGCAGTTCTTC	TRBJ2-1	few	TRBV7-2	NA
CSATRGLSGLPEWGEQYF	TGCAGTGCCACCAGGGGTTTGTCCGGACTGCCCGAATGGGGGGAGCAGTACTTC	TRBJ2-7	once	TRBV20-1	NA
CASSLRAGSTLHF	TGTGCCAGCAGTTTACGGGCAGGAAGCACCCTCCACTTT	TRBJ1-6	few	TRBV12-3/TRBV12-4	NA
CSVSGGTSDNEQFF	TGCAGCGTCTCCGGTGGGACTAGCGACAATGAGCAGTTCTTC	TRBJ2-1	NA	TRBV29-1	TRBD2
CASSHPGQGIDGYTF	TGCGCCAGCAGCCACCCGGGACAGGGAATCGATGGCTACACCTTC	TRBJ1-2	few	TRBV4-3	TRBD1
CAITGTSNEQFF	TGTGCCATCACGGGGACTTCCAATGAGCAGTTCTTC	TRBJ2-1	NA	TRBV10-3	NA
CASSLGAVTAKDIQYF	TGTGCCAGCAGCTTAGGGGCAGTGACAGCCAAAGACATTCAGTACTTC	TRBJ2-4	NA	TRBV7-2	NA
CASSVSRDTGELFF	TGTGCCAGTAGTGTTTCTAGGGACACCGGGGAGCTGTTTTTT	TRBJ2-2	NA	TRBV19	NA
CSAYFGGRVNTEAFF	TGCAGTGCTTATTTTGGCGGCAGGGTGAACACTGAAGCTTTCTTT	TRBJ1-1	many	TRBV20-1	NA
CASTPPELDEQYF	TGTGCCAGCACCCCTCCGGAACTGGACGAGCAGTACTTC	TRBJ2-7	many	TRBV12-3/TRBV12-4	NA
CASSIGLSRKESYEQYF	TGTGCCAGCAGCATAGGGCTGAGTAGGAAGGAATCCTACGAGCAGTACTTC	TRBJ2-7	NA	TRBV7-8	NA
CASTKGLAQPQETQYF	TGTGCCAGCACCAAAGGGCTAGCGCAACCCCAAGAGACCCAGTACTTC	TRBJ2-5	many	TRBV6-1	NA
CASSLVGGSSGANVLTF	TGTGCCAGCAGCTTAGTTGGGGGATCCTCTGGGGCCAACGTCCTGACTTTC	TRBJ2-6	NA	TRBV7-2	NA
CASSYKPGGLYEQYF	TGTGCCAGCAGTTACAAGCCAGGGGGGCTCTACGAGCAGTACTTC	TRBJ2-7	few	TRBV6-5	NA
CSGTSGRAEHYEQFF	TGCAGTGGGACTAGCGGGAGGGCGGAGCACTATGAGCAGTTCTTC	TRBJ2-1	NA	TRBV20-1	TRBD2
CASSSGVWSEQYF	TGTGCCAGCAGCTCGGGGGTTTGGTCCGAGCAGTACTTC	TRBJ2-7	many	TRBV7-6	NA
CNARDVLGGVYEQYF	TGCAATGCTAGAGATGTATTAGGGGGCGTCTACGAGCAGTACTTC	TRBJ2-7	few	TRBV20-1	TRBD1
CATSTRGEVYEQYF	TGTGCCACCAGCACACGAGGGGAGGTCTACGAGCAGTACTTC	TRBJ2-7	many	TRBV15	NA
CASSPIGGRGSYEQYF	TGTGCCAGCAGCCCTATAGGGGGGAGGGGGAGTTACGAGCAGTACTTC	TRBJ2-7	many	TRBV28	NA
CASSLGTGGAQQETQYF	TGTGCCAGCAGTTTAGGGACAGGGGGCGCCCAACAAGAGACCCAGTACTTC	TRBJ2-5	many	TRBV28	TRBD1
CASTRRTGGDEQFF	TGTGCCAGCACTAGACGTACAGGGGGCGACGAGCAGTTCTTC	TRBJ2-1	NA	TRBV6-1	TRBD1
CSANPASGGTYEQYF	TGCAGTGCAAACCCCGCTAGCGGGGGGACCTACGAGCAGTACTTC	TRBJ2-7	NA	TRBV20-1	TRBD2
CASSSGDSRRSNQPQHF	TGTGCCAGCAGTTCCGGGGACTCCAGGCGAAGCAATCAGCCCCAGCATTTT	TRBJ1-5	NA	TRBV6-2/TRBV6-3	NA
CAISDAKLENTEAFF	TGTGCCATCAGTGACGCGAAACTTGAGAACACTGAAGCTTTCTTT	TRBJ1-1	many	TRBV10-3	NA
CASSPRTSGNTDTQYF	TGTGCCAGCAGCCCGAGGACTAGCGGGAACACAGATACGCAGTATTTT	TRBJ2-3	NA	TRBV7-2	TRBD2
CASSPEATDTQYF	TGTGCCAGCTCACCCGAAGCAACAGATACGCAGTATTTT	TRBJ2-3	NA	TRBV18	NA
CASRTAGTEVYEQYF	TGCGCCAGCAGGACTGCCGGGACAGAAGTGTACGAGCAGTACTTC	TRBJ2-7	few	TRBV5-1	TRBD1
CAISESYGVYEQYF	TGTGCCATCAGTGAGTCCTACGGAGTCTACGAGCAGTACTTC	TRBJ2-7	NA	TRBV10-3	NA
CASSETNVVDAQYF	TGTGCCAGCAGTGAAACTAACGTTGTAGACGCTCAGTACTTC	TRBJ2-5	few	TRBV25-1	NA
CASSPEGLWNTEAFF	TGTGCCAGCAGCCCCGAGGGCTTGTGGAACACTGAAGCTTTCTTT	TRBJ1-1	many	TRBV9	NA
CASRFLRGRENIQYF	TGTGCCAGCAGATTTCTTCGGGGTAGGGAAAACATTCAGTACTTC	TRBJ2-4	NA	TRBV25-1	NA
CASSYIAGPYEQYF	TGTGCCAGCAGTTACATCGCAGGGCCCTACGAGCAGTACTTC	TRBJ2-7	NA	TRBV6-2/TRBV6-3	NA
CASSLSPGGETQYF	TGTGCCAGCAGTTTATCGCCAGGTGGGGAGACCCAGTACTTC	TRBJ2-5	many	TRBV28	NA
CSARAQGITEQYF	TGCAGTGCTAGAGCTCAGGGAATAACCGAGCAGTACTTC	TRBJ2-7	NA	TRBV20-1	NA
CASKQGNSNQPQHF	TGTGCCAGCAAACAGGGAAATAGCAATCAGCCCCAGCATTTT	TRBJ1-5	many	TRBV7-2	NA